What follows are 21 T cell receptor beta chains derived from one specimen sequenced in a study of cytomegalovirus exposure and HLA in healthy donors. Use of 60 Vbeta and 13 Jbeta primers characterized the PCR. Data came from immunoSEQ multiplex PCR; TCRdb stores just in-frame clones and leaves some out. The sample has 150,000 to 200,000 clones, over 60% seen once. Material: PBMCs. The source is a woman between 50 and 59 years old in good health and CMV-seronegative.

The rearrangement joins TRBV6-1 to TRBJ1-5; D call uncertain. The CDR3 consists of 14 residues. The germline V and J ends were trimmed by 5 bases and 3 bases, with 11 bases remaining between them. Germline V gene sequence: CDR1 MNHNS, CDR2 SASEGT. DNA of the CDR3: TGTGCCAGCAGTCGGGTCGGCCTCAATCAGCCCCAGCATTTT. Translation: CASSRVGLNQPQHF.

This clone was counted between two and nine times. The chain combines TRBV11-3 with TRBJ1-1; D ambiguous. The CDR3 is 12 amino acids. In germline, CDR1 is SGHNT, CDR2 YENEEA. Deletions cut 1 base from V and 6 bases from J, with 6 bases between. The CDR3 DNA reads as TGTGCCAGCAGCTTAGGCCGCGCTGAAGCTTTCTTT. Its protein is CASSLGRAEAFF.

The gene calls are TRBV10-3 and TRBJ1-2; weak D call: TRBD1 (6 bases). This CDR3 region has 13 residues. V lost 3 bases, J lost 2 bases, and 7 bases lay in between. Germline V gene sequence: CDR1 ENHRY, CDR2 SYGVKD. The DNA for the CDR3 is TGTGCCATCAGTGACGGGACAAACTATGGCTACACCTTC. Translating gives CAISDGTNYGYTF.

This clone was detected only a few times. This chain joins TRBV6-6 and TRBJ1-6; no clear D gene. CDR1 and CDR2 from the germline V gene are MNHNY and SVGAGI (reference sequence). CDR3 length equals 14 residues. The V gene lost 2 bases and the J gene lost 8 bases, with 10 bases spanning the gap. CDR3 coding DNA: TGTGCCAGCAGTTACCGCCTCGGTGATTCACCCCTCCACTTT. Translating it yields CASSYRLGDSPLHF.

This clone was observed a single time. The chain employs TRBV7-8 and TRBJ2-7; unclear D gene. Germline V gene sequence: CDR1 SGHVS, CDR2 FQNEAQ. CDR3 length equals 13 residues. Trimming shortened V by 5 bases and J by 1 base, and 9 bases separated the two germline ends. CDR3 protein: CASSLTSSYEQYF. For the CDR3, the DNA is TGTGCCAGCAGCCTGACAAGTTCCTACGAGCAGTACTTC.

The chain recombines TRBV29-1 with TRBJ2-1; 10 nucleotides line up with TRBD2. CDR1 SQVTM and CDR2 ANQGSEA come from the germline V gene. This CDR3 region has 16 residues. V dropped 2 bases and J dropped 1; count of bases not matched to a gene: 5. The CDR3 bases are TGCAGCGTTGAATCGAGCGGGAGGGGTTCCTACAATGAGCAGTTCTTC. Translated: CSVESSGRGSYNEQFF.

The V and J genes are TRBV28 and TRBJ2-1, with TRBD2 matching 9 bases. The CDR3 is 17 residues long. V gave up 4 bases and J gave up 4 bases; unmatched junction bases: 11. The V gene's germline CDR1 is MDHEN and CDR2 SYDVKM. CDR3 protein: CASSSPGLALRYNEQFF. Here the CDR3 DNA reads TGTGCCAGCAGTTCCCCGGGACTAGCTCTCCGTTACAATGAGCAGTTCTTC.

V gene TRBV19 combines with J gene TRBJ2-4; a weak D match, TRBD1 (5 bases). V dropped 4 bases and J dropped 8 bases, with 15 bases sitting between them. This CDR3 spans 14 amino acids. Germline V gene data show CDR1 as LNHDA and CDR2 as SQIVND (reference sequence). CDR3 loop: CASSTGIPQDIQYF. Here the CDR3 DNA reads TGTGCCAGTAGTACAGGGATACCCCAGGACATTCAGTACTTC.

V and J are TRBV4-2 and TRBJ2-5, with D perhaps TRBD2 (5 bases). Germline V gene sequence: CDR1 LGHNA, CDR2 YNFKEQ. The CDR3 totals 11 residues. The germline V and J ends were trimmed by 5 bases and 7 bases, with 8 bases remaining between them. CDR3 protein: CASSREGTQYF. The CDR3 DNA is TGTGCCAGCAGCAGAGAGGGGACCCAGTACTTC.

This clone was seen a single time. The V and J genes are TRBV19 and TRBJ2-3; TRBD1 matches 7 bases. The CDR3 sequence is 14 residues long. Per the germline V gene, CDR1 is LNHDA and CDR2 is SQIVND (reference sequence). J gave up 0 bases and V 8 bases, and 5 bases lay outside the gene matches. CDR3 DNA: TGTGCCAGTCAGACAGGGAAGAGCACAGATACGCAGTATTTT. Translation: CASQTGKSTDTQYF.

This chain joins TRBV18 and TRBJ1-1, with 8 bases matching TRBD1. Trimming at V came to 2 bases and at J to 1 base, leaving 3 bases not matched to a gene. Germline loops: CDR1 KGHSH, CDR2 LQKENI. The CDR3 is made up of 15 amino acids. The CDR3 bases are TGTGCCAGCTCACCAAAGACAGGGGCGAACACTGAAGCTTTCTTT. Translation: CASSPKTGANTEAFF.

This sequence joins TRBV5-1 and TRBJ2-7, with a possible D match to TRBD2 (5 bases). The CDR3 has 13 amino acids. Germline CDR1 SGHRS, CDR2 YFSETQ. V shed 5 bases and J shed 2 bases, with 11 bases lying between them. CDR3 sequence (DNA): TGCGCCAGCAGTTGGGAGACACCCTACGAGCAGTACTTC. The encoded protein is CASSWETPYEQYF.

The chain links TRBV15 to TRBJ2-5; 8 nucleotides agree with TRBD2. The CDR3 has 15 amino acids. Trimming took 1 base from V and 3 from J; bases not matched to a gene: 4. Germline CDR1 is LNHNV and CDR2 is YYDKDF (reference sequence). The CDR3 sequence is CATSRAGAGEETQYF. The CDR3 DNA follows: TGTGCCACCAGCAGAGCGGGAGCGGGAGAAGAGACCCAGTACTTC.

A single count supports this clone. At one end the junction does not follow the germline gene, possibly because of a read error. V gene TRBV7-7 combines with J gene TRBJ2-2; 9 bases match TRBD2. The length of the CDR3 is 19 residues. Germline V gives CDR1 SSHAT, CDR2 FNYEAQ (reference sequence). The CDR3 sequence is CASSLAYLAGPGDTGELFF. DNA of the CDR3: TGTGCTAGCAGCTTAGCTTATCTAGCGGGACCCGGTGACACCGGGGAGCTGTTTTTT.

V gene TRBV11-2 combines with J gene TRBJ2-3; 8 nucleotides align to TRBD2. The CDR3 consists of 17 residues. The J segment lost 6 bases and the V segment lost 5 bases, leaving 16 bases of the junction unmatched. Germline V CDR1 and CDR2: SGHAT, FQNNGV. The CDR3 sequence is CASSPRVAGLHSDTQYF. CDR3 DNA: TGTGCCAGCAGCCCTAGGGTAGCGGGGTTGCACAGCGATACGCAGTATTTT.

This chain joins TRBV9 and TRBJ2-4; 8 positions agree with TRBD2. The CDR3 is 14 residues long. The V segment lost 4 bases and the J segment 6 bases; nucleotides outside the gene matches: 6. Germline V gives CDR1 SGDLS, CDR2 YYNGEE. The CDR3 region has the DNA TGTGCCAGCAGCCTCACCGGGGGGGGAAACATTCAGTACTTC. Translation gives CASSLTGGGNIQYF.

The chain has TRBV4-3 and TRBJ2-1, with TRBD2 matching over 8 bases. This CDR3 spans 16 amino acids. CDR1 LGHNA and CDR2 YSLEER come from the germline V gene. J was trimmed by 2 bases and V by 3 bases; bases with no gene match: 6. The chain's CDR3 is CASSQVLAGTYNEQFF. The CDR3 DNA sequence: TGCGCCAGCAGCCAGGTCCTAGCGGGTACCTACAATGAGCAGTTCTTC.

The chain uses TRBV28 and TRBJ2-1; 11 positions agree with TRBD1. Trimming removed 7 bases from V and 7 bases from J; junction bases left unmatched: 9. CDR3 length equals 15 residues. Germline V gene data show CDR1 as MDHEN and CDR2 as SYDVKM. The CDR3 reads CASTIGTGGQNEQFF. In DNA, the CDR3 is TGTGCCAGCACCATCGGGACAGGGGGACAGAATGAGCAGTTCTTC.

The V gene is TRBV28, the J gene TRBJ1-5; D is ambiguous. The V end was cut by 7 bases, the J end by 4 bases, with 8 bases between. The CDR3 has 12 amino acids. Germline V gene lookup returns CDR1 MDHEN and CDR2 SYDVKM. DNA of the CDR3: TGTGCCAGCATTCGGGGAAATCAGCCCCAGCATTTT. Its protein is CASIRGNQPQHF.

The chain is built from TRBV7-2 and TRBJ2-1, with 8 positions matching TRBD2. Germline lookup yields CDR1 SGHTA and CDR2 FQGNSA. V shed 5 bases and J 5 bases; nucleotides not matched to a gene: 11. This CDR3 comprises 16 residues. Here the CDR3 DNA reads TGTGCCAGCAGCACAACTAGCGGAGGGGGTCACAATGAGCAGTTCTTC. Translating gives CASSTTSGGGHNEQFF.

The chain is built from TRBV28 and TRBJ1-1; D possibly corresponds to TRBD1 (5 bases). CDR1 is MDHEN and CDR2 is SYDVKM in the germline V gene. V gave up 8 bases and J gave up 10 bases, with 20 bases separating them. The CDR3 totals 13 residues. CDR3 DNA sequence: TGTGCCAGCCTACCGACAGCGATCCCCTCAGCTTTCTTT. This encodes CASLPTAIPSAFF.